A single sample gave rise to the 7 T cell receptor beta chains below, sequenced in a study of T cell responses to AZD1222 COVID-19 vaccine. Sequencing used immunoSEQ multiplex PCR; TCRdb keeps in-frame clones, though not all of them. The sample shows over 120,000 clones, roughly nine tenths of them seen only once. The sequencing used peripheral blood, collected 28 days after the second AZD1222 dose. The receptors were gathered from an adult who received the AZD1222 COVID-19 vaccine.

This clone was counted once. This chain uses TRBV10-3 with TRBJ2-1; the match to TRBD1 covers 10 bases. Germline lookup yields CDR1 ENHRY and CDR2 SYGVKD. Germline trimming cut 6 bases from V and 5 bases from J; bases unmatched to any gene: 7. CDR3 length: 15 residues. The CDR3 reads CAIRPGQGVDNEQFF. CDR3 nucleotides: TGTGCCATCAGACCTGGACAGGGGGTGGACAATGAGCAGTTCTTC.

On this clone: The same CDR3 also results from other DNA sequences found in this sample. This chain joins TRBV27 and TRBJ1-2; 7 bases fit TRBD1. Germline V gene sequence: CDR1 MNHEY, CDR2 SMNVEV (reference sequence). CDR3 length equals 12 residues. V lost 6 bases, J lost 4 bases, and 2 bases stayed unmatched. The CDR3 DNA sequence: TGTGCCAGCAGCCCAGGGGGCTATGGCTACACCTTC. Translating it yields CASSPGGYGYTF.

V usage is TRBV15 and J usage is TRBJ2-2, with D hard to call. There are 14 residues in the CDR3. Germline V lookup: CDR1 LNHNV, CDR2 YYDKDF (reference sequence). Trimming removed 6 bases from V and 7 bases from J, with 15 bases in between. CDR3 amino acids: CATRDQLIIGELFF. In DNA, the CDR3 is TGTGCCACCAGGGATCAGCTCATCATCGGGGAGCTGTTTTTT.

For the CDR3, the DNA is TGTGCCAGCAGCGCGTGGGGCGGGAACACTGAAGCTTTCTTT. Amino acids: CASSAWGGNTEAFF. The rearrangement links TRBV28 to TRBJ1-1; TRBD1 might be the D (5 bases). This CDR3 is built from 14 residues. The germline CDR1 and CDR2 sequences are MDHEN and SYDVKM. With 6 bases removed from V and 1 base from J, the gap between germline ends came to 12 bases. The full variable domain, in which reference TRBV28 and TRBJ1-1 provide the parts outside the CDR3, is DVKVTQSSRYLVKRTGEKVFLECVQDMDHENMFWYRQDPGLGLRLIYFSYDVKMKEKGDIPEGYSVSREKKERFSLILESASTNQTSMYLCASSAWGGNTEAFFGQGTRLTVV.

This clone was seen a handful of times. This chain joins TRBV19 and TRBJ2-1; 10 positions agree with TRBD2. CDR1 and CDR2 (germline): LNHDA, SQIVND (reference sequence). This CDR3 region has 18 residues. The trim removed 4 bases at V and 1 base at J, leaving 10 bases unmatched. CDR3: CASSSSGRTLLSYNEQFF. The CDR3 DNA reads as TGTGCCAGTAGTAGTAGCGGGAGGACTCTTCTGTCCTACAATGAGCAGTTCTTC.

The gene calls are TRBV10-3 and TRBJ2-1; 11 nucleotides agree with TRBD2. The germline gives CDR1 ENHRY, CDR2 SYGVKD. With V trimmed by 5 bases and J by 4 bases, 4 bases remained unmatched. This CDR3 region has 15 residues. This CDR3 is CAISIAGGLYNEQFF. CDR3 nucleotide sequence: TGTGCCATCAGTATAGCGGGAGGGCTGTACAATGAGCAGTTCTTC.

V and J are TRBV29-1 and TRBJ1-2; D unclear. The CDR3 loop spans 14 amino acids. Trimming cost V 4 bases and J 8 bases, with 20 bases left between them. The germline V gene encodes CDR1 SQVTM and CDR2 ANQGSEA. The CDR3 sequence: CSVVEFGVVGGYTF. The CDR3 DNA follows: TGCAGCGTTGTCGAGTTTGGGGTCGTCGGCGGCTACACCTTC.